The clone carrying this TCR beta chain was counted a single time. This sample was taken from a study of blood T cell repertoires in COVID-19. On the study more broadly: The study drew acute and convalescent COVID-19 samples from the United States, Italy and Spain. PBMCs, B-cell-depleted T cells, or T cells were the source of the cDNA or gDNA that made up the material.

Original handling: Nucleated cell number was recorded as an estimate derived from reference gene primer amplification. Sequencing was performed with immunoSEQ multiplex PCR; in TCRdb, only in-frame clones are kept and a portion is missing. That table furnishes V, J and clone size, whereas the DNA furnished D and trimming. The table has 150,000 to 160,000 clones, 65% to 90% seen once. The junction had 8 bases not matched to a gene; V was cut back by 3 bases and J by 2 bases. Germline CDR1 is LNHNV and CDR2 is YYDKDF (reference sequence). The CDR3 has 16 residues. During active infection, Seattle patients enrolled and were then monitored through disease.

The specimen was peripheral blood. The sequence derives from a woman aged 55-69 years with COVID-19, enrolled during active disease. V is TRBV15 and J is TRBJ2-5; 8 positions agree with TRBD1. CDR3 region: CATSRRARQGQETQYF. Written as DNA, the CDR3 is TGTGCCACCAGCAGGAGGGCTAGACAGGGGCAAGAGACCCAGTACTTC.